This entry lists 32 T cell receptor beta chains sequenced from one sample in a study of CXCR3-negative and CXCR3-positive naive CD8 T cells. Carrying UMI labels, the TRB cDNA libraries were prepared through 5' RACE. One entry per CDR3 protein, without DNA, is what TCRdb gives after re-calling the 5' RACE reads. The listing contains 50,000 to 65,000 distinct CDR3 sequences. The material sequenced was memory CD8+ T cells from blood. These receptors originate from a human donor in good health. Some clones in this sample may be carry-over from other donors' samples.

The V call is TRBV23-1, the J call TRBJ2-7; there is no DNA to check the TCRdb D call of TRBD1. TRBV23-1 counts as an open reading frame of uncertain function. CDR3 length equals 17 residues. This chain's CDR3 is CASSHPTDRDETYEQYF.

The rearrangement joins TRBV23-1 to TRBJ2-7. TRBV23-1 is given ORF status, its function remaining uncertain. The CDR3 is 15 amino acids. This CDR3 reads CASLRMDRSSYEQYF.

The chain has TRBV4-3 and TRBJ1-5; TCRdb reports TRBD1, a call that lacks DNA to check it against. Germline-derived CDR1 and CDR2 are LGHNA and YSLEER. The length of the CDR3 is 16 residues. CDR3 amino acids: CASSQAAGKGGQPQHF.

The rearrangement links TRBV27 to TRBJ1-6; absent DNA, TCRdb's TRBD1 call cannot be checked. The CDR3 length is 12 residues. Germline V gene sequence: CDR1 MNHEY, CDR2 SMNVEV (reference sequence). The CDR3 reads CASSDQGLPLHF.

V usage is TRBV6-2 or TRBV6-3 and J usage is TRBJ2-1; no DNA is available, so the TRBD1 call from TCRdb remains unchecked. Germline CDR1 and CDR2: MNHEY and SVGEGT. The CDR3 covers 19 residues. The CDR3 loop reads CASSSQTGTGAASYNEQFF.

The chain has TRBV4-3 and TRBJ1-4; TCRdb picks TRBD1, but there is no DNA to check that call. The CDR3 length is 15 residues. The V gene's germline CDR1 is LGHNA and CDR2 YSLEER. The CDR3 loop is CASSQGTGVNEKLFF.

The V gene is TRBV7-6, the J gene TRBJ1-4. The V gene's germline CDR1 is SGHVS and CDR2 FNYEAQ. This CDR3 has 16 amino acids. The CDR3 region is CASSLEGNVANEKLFF.

The chain uses TRBV30 and TRBJ2-1. The V gene's germline CDR1 is GTSNPN and CDR2 SVGIG (reference sequence). CDR3 length equals 13 residues. The CDR3 loop reads CAWKTLRPTGQFF.

The genes are TRBV7-9 and TRBJ2-3; lacking DNA, the TRBD1 call made by TCRdb goes unchecked. The CDR3 totals 15 residues. Germline CDR1 reads SEHNR; CDR2 reads FQNEAQ (reference sequence). The CDR3 protein is CASSHSTGSADTQYF. The whole variable domain, filled in from reference TRBV7-9 and TRBJ2-3, reads DTGVSQNPRHKITKRGQNVTFRCDPISEHNRLYWYRQTLGQGPEFLTYFQNEAQLEKSRLLSDRFSAERPKGSFSTLEIQRTEQGDSAMYLCASSHSTGSADTQYFGPGTRLTVL.

The CDR3 here is CASSLEGYLEDGDSGNTIYF. The J gene is TRBJ1-3, the V gene TRBV12-3 or TRBV12-4. The length of the CDR3 is 20 residues.

The chain is built from TRBV5-1 and TRBJ2-3. Germline V gives CDR1 SGHRS, CDR2 YFSETQ. This CDR3 comprises 12 residues. CDR3 loop: CASSLEWDTQYF.

V gene TRBV27 combines with J gene TRBJ1-4; TCRdb selects TRBD1, and the lack of DNA leaves this call unchecked. Germline V gene data show CDR1 as MNHEY and CDR2 as SMNVEV (reference sequence). CDR3 size: 19 residues. The CDR3 region is CASSPRPGQEGFATEKLFF.

The chain joins TRBV29-1 to TRBJ1-3; TCRdb's D gene call, TRBD1, goes unchecked for lack of DNA. The CDR3 runs 13 residues. Germline assignment: CDR1 SQVTM and CDR2 ANQGSEA. CDR3 sequence: CSVTDRRGNTIYF. The full variable domain, its missing parts supplied by reference TRBV29-1 and TRBJ1-3, is SAVISQKPSRDICQRGTSLTIQCQVDSQVTMMFWYRQQPGQSLTLIATANQGSEATYESGFVIDKFPISRPNLTFSTLTVSNMSPEDSSIYLCSVTDRRGNTIYFGEGSWLTVV.

This rearrangement joins TRBV20-1 to TRBJ1-2; with no DNA, the TCRdb D assignment of TRBD1 cannot be verified. Germline V lookup: CDR1 DFQATT, CDR2 SNEGSKA (reference sequence). The CDR3 extends over 17 amino acids. This chain's CDR3 is CSASLPRSRAFLDGYTF.

V usage is TRBV29-1 and J usage is TRBJ2-1; the D call from TCRdb, TRBD1, cannot be confirmed without DNA. Germline CDR1 SQVTM, CDR2 ANQGSEA. CDR3 length: 15 amino acids. CDR3 loop: CSVVTGVGSYNEQFF.

The chain carries TRBV7-3 and TRBJ1-1; the TCRdb call, TRBD1, lacks DNA for checking. CDR1 and CDR2 from the germline V gene are SGHTA and FQGTGA. CDR3 length: 16 amino acids. The CDR3 spells CASSSLDNVMNTEAFF.

The chain recombines TRBV29-1 with TRBJ2-3. The CDR3 runs 14 residues. Germline V gene data show CDR1 as SQVTM and CDR2 as ANQGSEA. The CDR3: CSVEAPPSTDTQYF.

This sequence joins TRBV7-3 and TRBJ1-6. Germline-derived CDR1 and CDR2 are SGHTA and FQGTGA. This CDR3 is 19 amino acids long. The CDR3: CASSFCSENRSSYNSPLHF.

This chain links TRBV14 with TRBJ2-2. Germline V CDR1 and CDR2: SGHDN, FVKESK. This CDR3 is 14 amino acids long. CDR3 sequence: CASSQGSATGELFF.

The rearrangement uses TRBV5-6 and TRBJ2-7. Germline V gene sequence: CDR1 SGHDT, CDR2 YYEEEE. The CDR3 runs 11 residues. The CDR3 is CASSNRWEQYF.

This chain connects TRBV4-3 to TRBJ1-1. The CDR3 has 13 amino acids. Germline CDR1 and CDR2: LGHNA and YSLEER. CDR3 region: CASSEEGYTEAFF.

This chain connects TRBV7-2 to TRBJ2-3; TCRdb outputs TRBD2, but without DNA this stays unchecked. CDR1 SGHTA and CDR2 FQGNSA come from the germline V gene. The CDR3 has 13 amino acids. CDR3 region: CASSGGLTDTQYF.

V and J are TRBV30 and TRBJ2-7; TCRdb calls TRBD1, which cannot be checked without DNA. The CDR3 spans 12 residues. CDR1 GTSNPN and CDR2 SVGIG come from the germline V gene (reference sequence). The CDR3: CAWSVIGGEQYF.

V usage is TRBV29-1 and J usage is TRBJ1-2; TCRdb proposes TRBD1, but this gene call is untestable without DNA. The CDR3 covers 12 residues. Looked up from germline, CDR1 is SQVTM and CDR2 is ANQGSEA. CDR3 amino acids: CSVRGGAYGYTF.

The chain has TRBV12-3 or TRBV12-4 and TRBJ1-4; TCRdb gives TRBD1 as the D gene, but with no DNA this cannot be confirmed. The CDR3 contains 15 residues. CDR3 in amino acids: CASSLSRDSYEKLFF.

J is TRBJ2-7 and V is TRBV29-1; the TRBD1 assignment by TCRdb is unverifiable without DNA. Germline-derived CDR1 and CDR2 are SQVTM and ANQGSEA. CDR3 length: 12 residues. This CDR3 is CSVEGQGYEQYF.

This chain links TRBV29-1 with TRBJ2-1. Germline values: CDR1 SQVTM, CDR2 ANQGSEA. CDR3 length: 11 residues. CDR3 in amino acids: CSVHLYNEQFF.

The rearrangement links TRBV7-6 to TRBJ2-2; lacking DNA, the TRBD1 call made by TCRdb goes unchecked. Germline-derived CDR1 and CDR2 are SGHVS and FNYEAQ. This CDR3 spans 16 amino acids. The CDR3 reads CASSLGARVNTGELFF.

The chain is built from TRBV9 and TRBJ2-2; TCRdb names TRBD1, which stays unverified in the absence of DNA. CDR3 size: 18 residues. Germline values: CDR1 SGDLS, CDR2 YYNGEE. This chain's CDR3 is CASSTPGGGLLNTGELFF.

The chain has TRBV12-5 and TRBJ2-7; the D call from TCRdb, TRBD1, cannot be confirmed without DNA. Per germline, CDR1 LGHNT and CDR2 FRNRAP. There are 13 residues in the CDR3. This CDR3 is CASGLGTAYEQYF.

CDR3 in amino acids: CASSPSWTGANVLTF. The chain links TRBV12-3 or TRBV12-4 to TRBJ2-6. The CDR3 totals 15 residues.

The chain is built from TRBV29-1 and TRBJ2-7; TCRdb calls TRBD1, which cannot be checked without DNA. The CDR3 is made up of 13 amino acids. CDR1 and CDR2 from the germline V gene are SQVTM and ANQGSEA. The CDR3 sequence is CSVIPGGGDEQYF.